This TCR beta chain was sequenced during a study of T cells in Graves' hyperthyroidism and ophthalmopathy. Study as a whole: At the time of initial diagnosis and before any treatment, peripheral blood was collected.

Per the germline V gene, CDR1 is MRHNA and CDR2 is SNTAGT. The V gene end was trimmed by 2 bases and the J gene end by 3 bases; junction bases not matched to a gene: 10. The CDR3 loop spans 19 amino acids. Notes on the study in general: A median 6.5 months before onset, the model predicted ophthalmopathy.

TCR beta CDR3 regions were amplified from RNA. The TCR CDR3 was amplified in a first-round RT-PCR using the HTBI primer set. TCRdb called the multiplex PCR reads again in MiXCR, with one record for every CDR3 protein. The sample consists of fewer than 250,000 distinct CDR3 sequences, roughly 22% of them appearing once. This clonotype occurred many times. The target antigen is unknown. This sequence originates from a woman in her thirties or forties with Graves' ophthalmopathy. What was sequenced was blood. The V gene is TRBV6-4, the J gene TRBJ2-2, with 12 nucleotides matching TRBD2. The CDR3 bases are TGTGCCAGCAGTGACCCGGGACTAGCGGGCCTTGAGGACACCGGGGAGCTGTTTTTT. Its protein product is CASSDPGLAGLEDTGELFF.